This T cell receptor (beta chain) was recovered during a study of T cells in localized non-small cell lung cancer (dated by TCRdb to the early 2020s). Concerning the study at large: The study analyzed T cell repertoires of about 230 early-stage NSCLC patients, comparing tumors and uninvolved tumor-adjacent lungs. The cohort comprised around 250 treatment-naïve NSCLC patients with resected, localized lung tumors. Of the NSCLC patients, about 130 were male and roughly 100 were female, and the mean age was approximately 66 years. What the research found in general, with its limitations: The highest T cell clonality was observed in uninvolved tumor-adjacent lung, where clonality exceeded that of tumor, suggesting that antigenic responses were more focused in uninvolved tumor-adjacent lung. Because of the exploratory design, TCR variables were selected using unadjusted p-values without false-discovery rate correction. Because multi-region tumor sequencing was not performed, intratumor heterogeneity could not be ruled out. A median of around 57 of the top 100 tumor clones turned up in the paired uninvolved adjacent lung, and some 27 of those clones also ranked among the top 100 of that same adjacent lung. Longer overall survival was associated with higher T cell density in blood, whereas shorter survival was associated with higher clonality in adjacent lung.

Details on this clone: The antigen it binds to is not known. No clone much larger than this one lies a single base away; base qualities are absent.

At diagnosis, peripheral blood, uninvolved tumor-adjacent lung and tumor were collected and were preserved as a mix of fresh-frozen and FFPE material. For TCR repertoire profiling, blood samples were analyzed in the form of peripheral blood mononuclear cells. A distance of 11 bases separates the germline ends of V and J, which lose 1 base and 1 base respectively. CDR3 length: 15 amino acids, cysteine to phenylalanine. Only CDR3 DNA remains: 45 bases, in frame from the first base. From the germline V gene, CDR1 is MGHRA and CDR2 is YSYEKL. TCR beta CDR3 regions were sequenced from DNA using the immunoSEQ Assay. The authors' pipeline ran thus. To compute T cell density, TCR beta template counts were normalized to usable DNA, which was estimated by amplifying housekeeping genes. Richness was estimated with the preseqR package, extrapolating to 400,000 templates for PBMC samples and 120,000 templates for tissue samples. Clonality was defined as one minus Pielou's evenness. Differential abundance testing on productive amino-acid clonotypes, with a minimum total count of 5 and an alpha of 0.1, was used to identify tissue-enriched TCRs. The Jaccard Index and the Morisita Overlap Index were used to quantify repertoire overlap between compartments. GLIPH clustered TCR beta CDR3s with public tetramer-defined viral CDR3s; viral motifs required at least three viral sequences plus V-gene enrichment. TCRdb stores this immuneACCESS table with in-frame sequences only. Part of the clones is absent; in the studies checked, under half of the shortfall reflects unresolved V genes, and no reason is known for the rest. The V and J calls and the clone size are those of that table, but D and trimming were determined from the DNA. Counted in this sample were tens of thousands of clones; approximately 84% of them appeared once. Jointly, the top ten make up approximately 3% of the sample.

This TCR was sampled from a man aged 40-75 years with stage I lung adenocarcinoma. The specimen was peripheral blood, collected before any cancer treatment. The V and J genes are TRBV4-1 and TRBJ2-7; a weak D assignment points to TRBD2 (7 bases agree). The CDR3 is CASSQAGGRSYEQYF. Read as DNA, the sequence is TGCGCCAGCAGCCAAGCGGGGGGCCGATCCTACGAGCAGTACTTC.